This TCR beta chain is drawn from a study of blood T cell repertoires in COVID-19 (dated by TCRdb to 2020 to 2022). In terms of the full investigation: The collaborator samples originated in the United States, Italy and Spain and spanned the acute and convalescent phases of COVID-19. Deeply sampled blood TCRbeta repertoires from subjects exposed to, actively infected with, or recovered from COVID-19 were included in the dataset. The repertoires were made available in a free public database intended to serve as a resource for research on the immune response to SARS-CoV-2. The prospective study material was composed of cDNA or gDNA derived from T cells, B-cell-depleted T cells, or PBMCs. Samples were obtained from the ongoing ImmuneRACE study (first 160 participants) and from over 1,000 subjects provided by 6 global collaborators. Where available, HLA class I and class II types were taken from metadata supplied by the sample provider and were not determined by assay-based typing. A de-identified subject ID, COVID-19 status, age in years and sex were almost always included in the sample metadata. Points the paper makes about the study in general: The amount of clinical and demographic metadata varied by source and participant and was provided uncurated.

For this clone: Its antigen is currently not known. No much larger clone is present one base from it, and per-base qualities are unavailable.

The CDR3 starts with the cysteine, ends with the phenylalanine, and has 17 residues. Solely the CDR3 DNA is kept, with 51 bases framed from the first base. According to the germline V gene, CDR1 reads SGDLS and CDR2 reads YYNGEE. V is pared back by 4 bases and J by 0 bases, with 17 bases lying between the germline termini. Enrolling through a virtual design, the prospective study's participants ranged in age from roughly 18 to 90 years and lived across 24 United States geographic areas. In the prospective study, participants were assigned to cohorts based on the clinical history participants reported in a screening survey and a study questionnaire. For ImmuneRACE Cohort 3, a participant was defined as recovered based on two consecutive negative NP/OP PCR tests, clearance by a healthcare professional, or resolution of symptoms. Each participant in the prospective study had whole blood, serum and a nasopharyngeal or oropharyngeal swab collected by mobile phlebotomists. Prospective study participants could optionally give additional blood draws and questionnaires over an approximately 2-month period. Prospective study blood samples were shipped either frozen or at room temperature before DNA extraction.

TCRbeta CDR3 regions were amplified from genomic DNA using the immunoSEQ Assay, a bias-controlled multiplex PCR. As for how the authors treated the data: The number of nucleated cells in each sample was estimated from the amplification of reference gene primers within the assay. To quantify the absolute abundance of each unique TCRbeta CDR3 rearrangement, sequence reads were collapsed and filtered. Productive Simpson clonality was computed per sample as the square root of Simpson's diversity index over productive rearrangements. TCRdb limited this immuneACCESS table to in-frame rearrangements with V and J called. A share of clones is missing; checked studies link under half to unresolved V genes, and the rest is unexplained. Clone size and the V and J calls come from that table; the DNA yielded D and trimming. The sample includes hundreds of thousands of clones, with 80% to 90% observed a single time. The ten most abundant clones make up just under 9% of the sample.

The receptor chain draws on TRBV9 and TRBJ1-3, with no D gene named confidently. This receptor was obtained from a young woman who had recovered from COVID-19. The sequenced material came from PBMCs or T cells enriched from blood (not recorded which). Here the CDR3 is given as CASSPPGGLSSGNTIYF. The nucleotide sequence is TGTGCCAGCAGCCCCCCCGGCGGGTTGAGCTCTGGAAACACCATATATTTT. This CDR3, with the reference TRBV9 and TRBJ1-3 proteins standing in past its ends, gives the full variable domain DSGVTQTPKHLITATGQRVTLRCSPRSGDLSVYWYQQSLDQGLQFLIQYYNGEERAKGNILERFSAQQFPDLHSELNLSSLELGDSALYFCASSPPGGLSSGNTIYFGEGSWLTVV.